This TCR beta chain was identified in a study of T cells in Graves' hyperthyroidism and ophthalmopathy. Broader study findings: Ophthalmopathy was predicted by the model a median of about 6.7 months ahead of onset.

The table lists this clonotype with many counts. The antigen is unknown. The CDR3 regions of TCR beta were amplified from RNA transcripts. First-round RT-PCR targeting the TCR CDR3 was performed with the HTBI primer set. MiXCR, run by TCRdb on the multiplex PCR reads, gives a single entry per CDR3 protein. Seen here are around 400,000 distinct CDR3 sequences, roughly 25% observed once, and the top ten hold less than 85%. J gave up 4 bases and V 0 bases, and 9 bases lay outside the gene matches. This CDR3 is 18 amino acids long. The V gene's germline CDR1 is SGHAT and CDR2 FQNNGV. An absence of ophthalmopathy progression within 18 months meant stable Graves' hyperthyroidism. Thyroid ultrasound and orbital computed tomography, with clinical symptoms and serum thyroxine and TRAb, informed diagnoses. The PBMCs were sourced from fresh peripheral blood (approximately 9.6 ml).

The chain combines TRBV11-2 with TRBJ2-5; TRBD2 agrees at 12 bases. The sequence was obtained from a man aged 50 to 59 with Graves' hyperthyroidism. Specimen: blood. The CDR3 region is CASSLDPGLAGLLETQYF. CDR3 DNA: TGTGCCAGCAGCTTAGATCCCGGACTAGCGGGACTACTAGAGACCCAGTACTTC. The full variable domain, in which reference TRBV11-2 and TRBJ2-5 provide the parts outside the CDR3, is EAGVAQSPRYKIIEKRQSVAFWCNPISGHATLYWYQQILGQGPKLLIQFQNNGVVDDSQLPKDRFSAERLKGVDSTLKIQPAKLEDSAVYLCASSLDPGLAGLLETQYFGPGTRLLVL.